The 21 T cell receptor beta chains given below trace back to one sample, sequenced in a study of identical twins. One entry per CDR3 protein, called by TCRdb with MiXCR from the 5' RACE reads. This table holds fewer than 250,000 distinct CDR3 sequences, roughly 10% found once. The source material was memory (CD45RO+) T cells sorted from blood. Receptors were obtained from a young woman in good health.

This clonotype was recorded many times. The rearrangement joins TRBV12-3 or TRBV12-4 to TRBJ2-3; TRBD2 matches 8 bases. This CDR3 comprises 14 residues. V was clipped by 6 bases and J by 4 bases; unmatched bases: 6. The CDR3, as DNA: TGTGCCAGCAGCAGATTAGCGGGACCAGATACGCAGTATTTT. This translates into CASSRLAGPDTQYF.

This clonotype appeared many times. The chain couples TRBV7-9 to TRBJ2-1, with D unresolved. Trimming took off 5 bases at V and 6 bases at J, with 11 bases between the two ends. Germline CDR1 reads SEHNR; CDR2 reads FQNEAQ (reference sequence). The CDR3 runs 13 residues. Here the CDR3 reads CASSRAWSNEQFF. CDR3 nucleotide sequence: TGTGCCAGCAGCCGAGCATGGTCCAATGAGCAGTTCTTC.

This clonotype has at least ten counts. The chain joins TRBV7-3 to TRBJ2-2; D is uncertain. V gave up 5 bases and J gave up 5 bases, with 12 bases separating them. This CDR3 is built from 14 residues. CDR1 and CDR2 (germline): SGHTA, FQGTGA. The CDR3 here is CASSLLGRTGELFF. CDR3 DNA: TGTGCCAGCAGCCTTTTGGGTAGAACCGGGGAGCTGTTTTTT.

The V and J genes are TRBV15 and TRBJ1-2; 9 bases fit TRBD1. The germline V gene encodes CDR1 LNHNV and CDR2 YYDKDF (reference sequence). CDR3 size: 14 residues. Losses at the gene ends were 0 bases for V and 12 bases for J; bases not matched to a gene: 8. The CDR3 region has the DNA TGTGCCACCAGCAGAGATCTGGGACAGGGTGTCCACACCTTC. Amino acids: CATSRDLGQGVHTF.

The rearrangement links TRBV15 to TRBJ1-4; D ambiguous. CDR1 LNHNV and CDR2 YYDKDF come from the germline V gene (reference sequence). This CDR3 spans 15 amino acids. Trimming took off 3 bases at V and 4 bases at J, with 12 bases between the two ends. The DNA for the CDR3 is TGTGCCACCAGCAGTCTGCAGAGCTTTAATGAAAAACTGTTTTTT. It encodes CATSSLQSFNEKLFF.

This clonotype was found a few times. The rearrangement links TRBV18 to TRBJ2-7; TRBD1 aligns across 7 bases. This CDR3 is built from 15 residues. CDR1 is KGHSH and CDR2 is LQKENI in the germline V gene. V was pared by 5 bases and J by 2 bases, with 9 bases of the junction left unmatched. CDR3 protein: CASSLTSTGTYEQYF. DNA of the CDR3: TGTGCCAGCTCATTAACATCGACAGGGACCTACGAGCAGTACTTC.

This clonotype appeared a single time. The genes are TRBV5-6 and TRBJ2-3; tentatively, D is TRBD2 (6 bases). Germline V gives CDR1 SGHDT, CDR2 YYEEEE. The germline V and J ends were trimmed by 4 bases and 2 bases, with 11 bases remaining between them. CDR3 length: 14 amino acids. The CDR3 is CASSPGEATDTQYF. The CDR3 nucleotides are TGTGCCAGCAGCCCTGGGGAGGCCACAGATACGCAGTATTTT.

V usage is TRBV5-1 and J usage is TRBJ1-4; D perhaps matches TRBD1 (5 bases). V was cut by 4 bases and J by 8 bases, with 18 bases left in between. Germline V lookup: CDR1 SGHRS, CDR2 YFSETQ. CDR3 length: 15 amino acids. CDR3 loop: CASSIGTVAGEKLFF. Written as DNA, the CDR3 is TGCGCCAGCAGCATAGGGACTGTTGCTGGCGAAAAACTGTTTTTT.

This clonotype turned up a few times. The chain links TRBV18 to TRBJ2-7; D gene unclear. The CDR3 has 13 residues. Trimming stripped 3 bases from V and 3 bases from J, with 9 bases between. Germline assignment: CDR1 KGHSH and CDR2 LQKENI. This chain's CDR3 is CASSPLFVYEQYF. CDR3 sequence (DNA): TGTGCCAGCTCACCCTTATTCGTCTACGAGCAGTACTTC. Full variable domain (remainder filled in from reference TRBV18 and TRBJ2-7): NAGVMQNPRHLVRRRGQEARLRCSPMKGHSHVYWYRQLPEEGLKFMVYLQKENIIDESGMPKERFSAEFPKEGPSILRIQQVVRGDSAAYFCASSPLFVYEQYFGPGTRLTVT.

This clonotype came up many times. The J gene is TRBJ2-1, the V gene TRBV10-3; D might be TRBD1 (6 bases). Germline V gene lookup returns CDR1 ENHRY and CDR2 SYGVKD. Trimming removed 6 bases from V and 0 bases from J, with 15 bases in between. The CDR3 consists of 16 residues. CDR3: CAIRPQGPSSYNEQFF. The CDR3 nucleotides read TGTGCCATCAGACCCCAGGGGCCGAGCTCCTACAATGAGCAGTTCTTC.

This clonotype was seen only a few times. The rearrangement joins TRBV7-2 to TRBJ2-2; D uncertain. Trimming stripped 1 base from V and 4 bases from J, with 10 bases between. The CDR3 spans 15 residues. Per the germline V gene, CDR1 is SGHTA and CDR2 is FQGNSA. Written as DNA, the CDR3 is TGTGCCAGCAGCTTAGACACAACCTTCACCGGGGAGCTGTTTTTT. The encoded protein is CASSLDTTFTGELFF.

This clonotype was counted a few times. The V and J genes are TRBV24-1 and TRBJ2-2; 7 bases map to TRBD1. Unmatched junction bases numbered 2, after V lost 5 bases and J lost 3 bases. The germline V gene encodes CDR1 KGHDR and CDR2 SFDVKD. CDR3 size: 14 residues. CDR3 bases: TGTGCCACCAGTGGAGGGGGCTACACCGGGGAGCTGTTTTTT. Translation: CATSGGGYTGELFF.

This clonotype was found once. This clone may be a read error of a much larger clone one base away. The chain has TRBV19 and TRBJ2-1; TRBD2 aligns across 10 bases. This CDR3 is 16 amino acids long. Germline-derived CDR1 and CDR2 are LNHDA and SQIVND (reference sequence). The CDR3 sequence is CASSLKGLASFNEQFF. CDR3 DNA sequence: TGTGCCAGTAGCTTGAAGGGACTAGCGTCCTTCAATGAGCAGTTCTTC.

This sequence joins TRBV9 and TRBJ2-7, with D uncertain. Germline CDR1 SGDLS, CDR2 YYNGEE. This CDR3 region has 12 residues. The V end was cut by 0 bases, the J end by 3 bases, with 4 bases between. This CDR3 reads CASSVAVYEQYF. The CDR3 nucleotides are TGTGCCAGCAGCGTAGCCGTCTACGAGCAGTACTTC. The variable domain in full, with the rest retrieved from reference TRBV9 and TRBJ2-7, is DSGVTQTPKHLITATGQRVTLRCSPRSGDLSVYWYQQSLDQGLQFLIQYYNGEERAKGNILERFSAQQFPDLHSELNLSSLELGDSALYFCASSVAVYEQYFGPGTRLTVT.

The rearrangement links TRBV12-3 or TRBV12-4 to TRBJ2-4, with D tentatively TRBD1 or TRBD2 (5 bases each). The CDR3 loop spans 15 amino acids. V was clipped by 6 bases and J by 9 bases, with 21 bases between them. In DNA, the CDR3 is TGTGCCAGCAGCCTACCTTTAGAGGGACGGGGCATTCAGTACTTC. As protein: CASSLPLEGRGIQYF.

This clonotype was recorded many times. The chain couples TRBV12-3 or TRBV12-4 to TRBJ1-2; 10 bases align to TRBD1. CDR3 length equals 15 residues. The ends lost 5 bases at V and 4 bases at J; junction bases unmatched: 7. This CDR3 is CASSERTGGGYGYTF. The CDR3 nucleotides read TGTGCCAGCAGTGAAAGGACAGGGGGAGGCTATGGCTACACCTTC.

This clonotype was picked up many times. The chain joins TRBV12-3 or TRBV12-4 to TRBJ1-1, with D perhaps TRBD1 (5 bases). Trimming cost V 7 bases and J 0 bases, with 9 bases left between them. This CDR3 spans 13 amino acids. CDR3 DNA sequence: TGTGCCAGCACCCCCAGGGTGAACACTGAAGCTTTCTTT. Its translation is CASTPRVNTEAFF.

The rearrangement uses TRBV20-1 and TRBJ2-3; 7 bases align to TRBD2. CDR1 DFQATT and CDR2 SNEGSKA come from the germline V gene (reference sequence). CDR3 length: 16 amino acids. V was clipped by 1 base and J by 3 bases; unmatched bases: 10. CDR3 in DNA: TGCAGTGCTAGAGTCCATCGGGCGGGAGTGACAGATACGCAGTATTTT. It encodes CSARVHRAGVTDTQYF.

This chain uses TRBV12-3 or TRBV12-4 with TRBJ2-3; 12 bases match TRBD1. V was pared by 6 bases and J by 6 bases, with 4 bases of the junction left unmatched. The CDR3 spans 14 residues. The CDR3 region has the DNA TGTGCCAGCAGGTGGGACAGGGGGCGGGATACGCAGTATTTT. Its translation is CASRWDRGRDTQYF.

The CDR3 region has the DNA TGTGCCAGCAGCTTAGTAACCAGCGGGGGGGCCCATGAGCAGTTCTTC. It is translated as CASSLVTSGGAHEQFF. This chain links TRBV7-2 with TRBJ2-1; TRBD2 agrees at 10 bases. Germline loops: CDR1 SGHTA, CDR2 FQGNSA. Trimming took 1 base from V and 8 from J; bases not matched to a gene: 8. This CDR3 spans 16 amino acids.

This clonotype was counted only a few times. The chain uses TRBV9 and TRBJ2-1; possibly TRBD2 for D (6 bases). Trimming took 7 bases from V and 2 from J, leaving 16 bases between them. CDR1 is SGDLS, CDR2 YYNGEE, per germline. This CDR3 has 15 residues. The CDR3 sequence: CASGPRENPYNEQFF. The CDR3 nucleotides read TGTGCCAGCGGGCCCCGGGAGAACCCCTACAATGAGCAGTTCTTC.